This T cell receptor beta chain stems from a study of cytomegalovirus exposure and HLA in healthy donors. Study-wide context: Genetic ancestry analysis placed around four fifths of the roughly 400 donors that were genotyped in the Caucasian-associated cluster. Study-wide points: Most subjects' HLA-A and HLA-B alleles were reportedly predicted from TCR beta sequences.

In regard to this clone: No antigen is known for it.

13 Jbeta primers and 60 Vbeta primers were used for the PCR. Sequencing was performed with immunoSEQ multiplex PCR; in TCRdb, only in-frame clones are kept and a portion is missing. The top ten hold under 0.6% of the sample, which has some 160,000 clones, around 80% seen once. Trimming took off 5 bases at V and 5 bases at J, with 17 bases between the two ends. The CDR3 totals 15 residues. Germline V gene sequence: CDR1 SGHAT, CDR2 FQDESV (reference sequence). Specimen: PBMCs. The chain combines TRBV11-1 with TRBJ2-3; TRBD1 might be the D (7 bases). This TCR was recovered from a woman between 50 and 59 years old in good health and CMV-seronegative. This chain's CDR3 is CASSPPRGDRDTQYF. In nucleotides, the CDR3 is TGTGCCAGCAGCCCCCCCCGCGGGGACAGAGATACGCAGTATTTT. Combining the CDR3 with reference TRBV11-1 and TRBJ2-3 gives the whole variable domain EAEVAQSPRYKITEKSQAVAFWCDPISGHATLYWYRQILGQGPELLVQFQDESVVDDSQLPKDRFSAERLKGVDSTLKIQPAELGDSAMYLCASSPPRGDRDTQYFGPGTRLTVL.